Presented here are 32 T cell receptor beta chains from one specimen sequenced in a study of persistence of HIV-infected CD4 T cells. No cognate antigen is known for these TCRs. This nonspecific control used anti-CD3/anti-CD28 bead stimulation of CD4+ T cells. CD4+ T cells upregulating both CD40 ligand and CD69 were sorted as responding cells. The immunoSEQ assay was version 4, run in survey mode. Produced via immunoSEQ multiplex PCR; TCRdb's table is partial and in-frame only. The sample records 40,000 or so clones, 80% to 90% being singletons. The sequenced sample was CD4+ T cells sorted from PBMCs after roughly 18-hour stimulation, obtained from a patient who received antiretroviral therapy. Every receptor here comes from an adult man with HIV who was CMV-seropositive.

The chain combines TRBV15 with TRBJ1-1, with TRBD1 identical over 9 bases. Germline CDR1 LNHNV, CDR2 YYDKDF (reference sequence). The V segment lost 0 bases and the J segment 2 bases; nucleotides outside the gene matches: 4. This CDR3 spans 16 amino acids. The CDR3 nucleotides are TGTGCCACCAGCAGAGATCGGGGACAGGGAAACACTGAAGCTTTCTTT. Its translation: CATSRDRGQGNTEAFF.

CDR3 bases: TGCGCCAGCAGCCAAGGGGAAGGGTCGAACACTGAAGCTTTCTTT. It codes for CASSQGEGSNTEAFF. V usage is TRBV4-1 and J usage is TRBJ1-1; D not resolved. Germline V gene data show CDR1 as MGHRA and CDR2 as YSYEKL. CDR3 length: 15 amino acids. The V and J ends lost 1 base and 1 base respectively, with 10 bases between them.

This clone was detected once. V gene TRBV5-1 combines with J gene TRBJ1-1; possible D gene TRBD1, 5 bases. CDR1 SGHRS and CDR2 YFSETQ come from the germline V gene. The ends were cut back, 4 bases at V and 6 bases at J, with 10 bases in the middle. This CDR3 has 12 amino acids. This chain's CDR3 is CASSLPGPEAFF. The CDR3 DNA sequence: TGCGCCAGCAGCCTGCCGGGGCCTGAAGCTTTCTTT.

The CDR3 region is CASSLRQNTDTQYF. The CDR3 DNA reads TGTGCCAGCAGCTTGAGACAGAACACAGATACGCAGTATTTT. V and J are TRBV5-4 and TRBJ2-3, with D tentatively TRBD1 (5 bases). The CDR3 spans 14 residues. V lost 1 base and J 2 bases, leaving 8 bases between the germline ends. Germline V gene sequence: CDR1 SGHNT, CDR2 YYREEE (reference sequence).

The chain joins TRBV28 to TRBJ2-5; 7 bases line up with TRBD1. The ends lost 6 bases at V and 2 bases at J; junction bases unmatched: 3. The V gene's germline CDR1 is MDHEN and CDR2 SYDVKM. The CDR3 runs 13 residues. The CDR3 loop reads CASSGQAQETQYF. The DNA for the CDR3 is TGTGCCAGCAGCGGACAGGCACAAGAGACCCAGTACTTC.

In this sample, this clone turned up once. The V gene is TRBV6-1, the J gene TRBJ1-5, with 8 bases identical to TRBD1. V lost 6 bases and J lost 7; bases outside the gene matches: 8. The CDR3 extends over 14 amino acids. CDR1 MNHNS and CDR2 SASEGT come from the germline V gene. This chain's CDR3 is CASSLRGREQPQHF. The CDR3 DNA is TGTGCCAGCAGCCTCAGGGGGCGCGAACAGCCCCAGCATTTT.

This chain joins TRBV5-1 and TRBJ1-2, with D tentatively TRBD1 (6 bases). CDR3 length equals 15 residues. V was cut by 1 base and J by 4 bases, with 14 bases left in between. Germline CDR1 and CDR2: SGHRS and YFSETQ. The CDR3 reads CASSLKTGTSYGYTF. In DNA form, the CDR3 reads TGCGCCAGCAGCTTGAAAACAGGGACTAGCTATGGCTACACCTTC.

This chain joins TRBV2 and TRBJ2-3; 8 nucleotides match TRBD1. Trimming at V came to 5 bases and at J to 2 bases, leaving 6 bases not matched to a gene. This CDR3 contains 15 residues. Looked up from germline, CDR1 is SNHLY and CDR2 is FYNNEI. The DNA for the CDR3 is TGTGCCAGCAGTTTGGACAGGGACCCCACAGATACGCAGTATTTT. Protein: CASSLDRDPTDTQYF.

V and J are TRBV5-6 and TRBJ2-5, with unresolved D. This CDR3 comprises 13 residues. Germline-derived CDR1 and CDR2 are SGHDT and YYEEEE. V was shortened by 1 base and J by 1 base, with 5 bases between the two germline ends. The CDR3 protein is CASSLYTQETQYF. The CDR3 DNA is TGTGCCAGCAGCTTGTACACCCAAGAGACCCAGTACTTC.

Only a few counts were recorded for this clone. The V and J genes are TRBV10-2 and TRBJ1-5, with D hard to call. V shed 5 bases and J shed 4 bases, with 9 bases lying between them. This CDR3 has 13 residues. CDR1 and CDR2 (germline): WSHSY, SAAADI. CDR3 nucleotide sequence: TGCGCCAGCAGTAGGACGGATAATCAGCCCCAGCATTTT. This codes for CASSRTDNQPQHF.

This chain uses TRBV28 with TRBJ2-2; D remains unclear. Germline V gene data show CDR1 as MDHEN and CDR2 as SYDVKM. V dropped 11 bases and J dropped 6 bases, with 13 bases sitting between them. The CDR3 length is 12 residues. The CDR3 DNA follows: TGTGCCGCACACAGCCGCGCCGGGGAGCTGTTTTTT. Translated, it gives CAAHSRAGELFF. The entire variable domain, with the rest obtained from reference TRBV28 and TRBJ2-2, is as follows: DVKVTQSSRYLVKRTGEKVFLECVQDMDHENMFWYRQDPGLGLRLIYFSYDVKMKEKGDIPEGYSVSREKKERFSLILESASTNQTSMYLCAAHSRAGELFFGEGSRLTVL.

The chain joins TRBV18 to TRBJ1-1; no reliable D call. V lost 3 bases and J lost 2, with 10 bases in between. CDR1 is KGHSH, CDR2 LQKENI, per germline. The CDR3 loop spans 14 amino acids. The DNA for the CDR3 is TGTGCCAGCTCACCCACGGGAGGTAACACTGAAGCTTTCTTT. The encoded protein is CASSPTGGNTEAFF.

This chain uses TRBV10-2 with TRBJ2-3; 8 bases are a match to TRBD2. CDR3 length: 15 residues. Looked up from germline, CDR1 is WSHSY and CDR2 is SAAADI. The trim removed 6 bases at V and 5 bases at J, leaving 10 bases unmatched. As DNA, the CDR3 is TGCGCCAGCAGAGAGCGGGGGTCAGGGAAAGATACGCAGTATTTT. Its protein product is CASRERGSGKDTQYF.

As for this clone: A junction end diverges from the germline sequence, so it may reflect a read error. The CDR3 protein is CASTPKSGGAEQFF. CDR3 DNA sequence: TGTGCCAGCACACCAAAAAGCGGGGGGGCCGAGCAGTTCTTC. This chain connects TRBV18 to TRBJ2-1, with 10 nucleotides matching TRBD2. Germline V lookup: CDR1 KGHSH, CDR2 LQKENI. This CDR3 has 14 amino acids.

Only one count was recorded for this clone. The chain carries TRBV5-1 and TRBJ2-4; D might be TRBD1 or TRBD2, each matching 5 bases. Between the trimmed V and J ends, which lost 4 bases and 1 base, there was a span of 6 bases. This CDR3 is built from 13 residues. Germline loops: CDR1 SGHRS, CDR2 YFSETQ. CDR3 nucleotides: TGCGCCAGCAGCGAGGGGGCCAAAAACATTCAGTACTTC. Protein sequence: CASSEGAKNIQYF.

Only a few counts were recorded for this clone. The rearrangement joins TRBV18 to TRBJ1-5; D possibly corresponds to TRBD1 (5 bases). CDR1 is KGHSH and CDR2 is LQKENI in the germline V gene. Deletions cut 6 bases from V and 4 bases from J, with 13 bases between. The CDR3 length is 14 residues. The CDR3 loop is CASSSGPRNQPQHF. CDR3 DNA sequence: TGTGCCAGCTCGTCAGGGCCCCGAAATCAGCCCCAGCATTTT. The whole variable domain, remainder taken from reference TRBV18 and TRBJ1-5, is NAGVMQNPRHLVRRRGQEARLRCSPMKGHSHVYWYRQLPEEGLKFMVYLQKENIIDESGMPKERFSAEFPKEGPSILRIQQVVRGDSAAYFCASSSGPRNQPQHFGDGTRLSIL.

The genes are TRBV2 and TRBJ1-2, with D unresolved. This CDR3 region has 15 residues. From germline, CDR1 is SNHLY and CDR2 FYNNEI. V dropped 2 bases and J dropped 6 bases, with 16 bases sitting between them. The DNA for the CDR3 is TGTGCCAGCAGTGAAAGTGAGAGGAGGGTGGATGGCTACACCTTC. Amino acid sequence: CASSESERRVDGYTF.

The chain is built from TRBV18 and TRBJ2-3; maybe TRBD1 (5 bases). The CDR3 loop spans 12 amino acids. CDR1 KGHSH and CDR2 LQKENI come from the germline V gene. The ends were cut back, 6 bases at V and 6 bases at J, with 10 bases in the middle. CDR3 bases: TGTGCCAGCTCTACAGGTACCGATACGCAGTATTTT. Translated: CASSTGTDTQYF.

This rearrangement joins TRBV6-6 to TRBJ2-6; D gene unclear. The V end lost 0 bases, the J end lost 4 bases, and 4 bases lay between the germline ends. This CDR3 spans 14 amino acids. Germline-derived CDR1 and CDR2 are MNHNY and SVGAGI (reference sequence). CDR3 bases: TGTGCCAGCAGTTACTCAGAAGGGGCCAACGTCCTGACTTTC. Translation gives CASSYSEGANVLTF.

V and J are TRBV6-5 and TRBJ1-2, with 9 nucleotides matching TRBD1. Germline trimming cut 5 bases from V and 2 bases from J; bases unmatched to any gene: 3. Germline CDR1 reads MNHEY; CDR2 reads SVGAGI. The CDR3 is 14 residues long. The CDR3 sequence is CASSPGTGNYGYTF. CDR3 sequence (DNA): TGTGCCAGCAGTCCCGGGACAGGGAACTATGGCTACACCTTC.

This clone was counted a few times. The gene calls are TRBV15 and TRBJ1-1; TRBD1 is a possible D gene (5 bases). V lost 0 bases to trimming and J lost 6 bases, with 11 bases between them. Germline values: CDR1 LNHNV, CDR2 YYDKDF (reference sequence). CDR3 length: 14 residues. CDR3 DNA sequence: TGTGCCACCAGCAGAGAAGCAGGGCTACCTGAAGCTTTCTTT. It yields the protein CATSREAGLPEAFF.

V is TRBV7-2 and J is TRBJ1-5; D remains unclear. V was trimmed by 0 bases and J by 4 bases, leaving 4 bases between them. Germline assignment: CDR1 SGHTA and CDR2 FQGNSA. This CDR3 has 13 residues. CDR3 sequence: CASSLARNQPQHF. The CDR3 coding sequence is TGTGCCAGCAGCTTAGCCAGAAATCAGCCCCAGCATTTT.

The rearrangement joins TRBV18 to TRBJ1-5, with D uncertain. CDR1 and CDR2 from the germline V gene are KGHSH and LQKENI. The CDR3 extends over 16 amino acids. Trimming removed 6 bases from V and 4 bases from J, with 19 bases in between. CDR3 region: CASSPGGMGTNQPQHF. DNA for the CDR3: TGTGCCAGCTCCCCGGGAGGAATGGGTACTAATCAGCCCCAGCATTTT.

The chain combines TRBV18 with TRBJ2-7; TRBD1 matches 8 bases. The CDR3 is 15 amino acids. After removal of 4 bases from V and 5 bases from J, the junction contained 10 bases not matched to a gene. The V gene's germline CDR1 is KGHSH and CDR2 LQKENI. The DNA of the CDR3 is TGTGCCAGCTCACTAGCCGGGACAGGTACAGACGAGCAGTACTTC. As protein: CASSLAGTGTDEQYF.

The chain combines TRBV30 with TRBJ2-1, with D perhaps TRBD2 (6 bases). The germline V and J ends were trimmed by 1 base and 4 bases, with 17 bases remaining between them. The CDR3 is 16 residues long. The germline V gene encodes CDR1 GTSNPN and CDR2 SVGIG (reference sequence). The CDR3 DNA follows: TGTGCCTGGAGTGGGGGAGGACAACCTTCATACAATGAGCAGTTCTTC. Translated: CAWSGGGQPSYNEQFF.

In DNA form, the CDR3 reads TGTGCCACCAGTGATTCTTGGACAGGTGCTAACACCGGGGAGCTGTTTTTT. This sequence encodes CATSDSWTGANTGELFF. The chain has TRBV24-1 and TRBJ2-2; 7 nucleotides align to TRBD1. This CDR3 spans 17 amino acids. The germline CDR1 and CDR2 sequences are KGHDR and SFDVKD. V lost 2 bases to trimming and J lost 2 bases; unmatched junction nucleotides: 7.

The V gene is TRBV2, the J gene TRBJ1-4; D call uncertain. The CDR3 spans 13 residues. The ends were cut back, 7 bases at V and 4 bases at J, with 10 bases in the middle. Germline V gene sequence: CDR1 SNHLY, CDR2 FYNNEI. CDR3 nucleotide sequence: TGTGCCAGCATTAAGGCGCGTAATGAAAAACTGTTTTTT. Amino acids: CASIKARNEKLFF.

The chain recombines TRBV4-1 with TRBJ1-4, with TRBD1 as a possible D gene (6 bases). Germline CDR1 MGHRA, CDR2 YSYEKL. Trimming removed 2 bases at V and 4 bases at J, with 11 bases between. CDR3 length: 15 amino acids. The CDR3 reads CASSQPGARNEKLFF. CDR3 nucleotide sequence: TGCGCCAGCAGCCAACCAGGGGCCCGTAATGAAAAACTGTTTTTT.

The rearrangement uses TRBV3-1 (or the pseudogene TRBV3-2) and TRBJ2-2; 8 positions match TRBD1. Germline loops: CDR1 LGHDT, CDR2 YNNKEL (reference sequence). The CDR3 length is 13 residues. The V and J ends lost 7 bases and 7 bases, in that order; junction bases with no gene match: 5. This CDR3 is CASKQGAGGELFF. CDR3 DNA sequence: TGTGCCAGCAAGCAGGGGGCGGGCGGGGAGCTGTTTTTT.

J is TRBJ1-2 and V is TRBV28; 9 bases are shared with TRBD1. Trimming took 5 bases from V and 0 from J; bases not matched to a gene: 7. The germline V gene encodes CDR1 MDHEN and CDR2 SYDVKM. This CDR3 region has 16 residues. The CDR3 DNA is TGTGCCAGCAGTACGACGGGACAGGGACCTAACTATGGCTACACCTTC. It is translated as CASSTTGQGPNYGYTF.

The chain combines TRBV6-5 with TRBJ1-5; unclear D gene. Per germline, CDR1 MNHEY and CDR2 SVGAGI. V was cut by 9 bases and J by 2 bases, with 8 bases left in between. CDR3 length equals 12 residues. The CDR3 sequence: CASAVGNQPQHF. CDR3 nucleotide sequence: TGTGCCAGTGCAGTAGGCAATCAGCCCCAGCATTTT.

This clone has just a few counts. The chain links TRBV6-1 to TRBJ1-2; perhaps TRBD1 as D (5 bases). V lost 6 bases, J lost 7 bases, and 9 bases lay in between. The CDR3 is 11 amino acids. Germline assignment: CDR1 MNHNS and CDR2 SASEGT. CDR3 coding DNA: TGTGCCAGCAGGGGGGATACTGGCTACACCTTC. It specifies CASRGDTGYTF.